Reported below is one T cell receptor beta chain. Trimming left V 0 bases short and J 13 bases short, with 10 bases between. Germline loops: CDR1 GTSNPN, CDR2 SVGIG (reference sequence). This CDR3 is 11 amino acids long. This sample was taken from a study of blood T cell repertoires in COVID-19. Across the whole study: T cells, B-cell-depleted T cells, or PBMCs provided the cDNA or gDNA that served as material.

In the original processing: Amplification of reference gene primers provided the estimated nucleated cell counts. Generated by immunoSEQ multiplex PCR, the TCRdb table keeps only in-frame clones and is missing some. The V and J calls and clone size are taken from that table; D and trimming were inferred from the DNA. The sample lists roughly 200,000 clones, 75% to 90% occurring once. The study recruited people aged about 18 to 89 years across about two dozen US areas. Recovered Cohort 3 donors showed two negative PCRs, clearance, or symptom resolution. The sequence came from a man aged 35-49 years who had recovered from COVID-19. The chain combines TRBV30 with TRBJ2-1; unclear D gene. The material sequenced was PBMCs or T cells enriched from blood (not recorded which). The CDR3 sequence is CAWSVLGSQFF. CDR3 bases: TGTGCCTGGAGTGTACTGGGCAGTCAGTTCTTC.